This is a list of T cell receptor beta chains from one sample in a study of identical twins. TCRdb re-called the 5' RACE reads through MiXCR, storing one row per CDR3 protein. The sample gives 550,000 to 700,000 distinct CDR3 sequences, over 20% of which show up once; roughly 4.3% is in the top ten. These sequences were also reported in another study, on T cells expressing NK-cell markers.

The specimen was PBMCs. All receptors derive from a woman aged 18-30 years in good health. The CDR3 runs from the conserved cysteine through the conserved F or W. A D gene is named only where the DNA matches it firmly. Rows may omit the clone size; those that give it use once, few, many or a size class.

NA	TRBV7-2	TRBJ1-2	many	TGTGCCAGCAGCCCTGGGGCAGGGGCTTATGGCTACACCTTC	CASSPGAGAYGYTF
NA	TRBV7-9	TRBJ2-3	NA	TGTGCCAGCAGCCGGATAACGGAGGGAGATACGCAGTATTTT	CASSRITEGDTQYF
TRBD2	TRBV3-1	TRBJ2-1	many	TGTGCCAGCAGCCCGGGACTAGCGGGAGGCATAAATGAGCAGTTCTTC	CASSPGLAGGINEQFF
TRBD2	TRBV27	TRBJ2-5	few	TGTGCCAGCAGTCCTCCTTGGGGGGGGTCCCAAGAGACCCAGTACTTC	CASSPPWGGSQETQYF
TRBD1	TRBV12-3/TRBV12-4	TRBJ1-5	many	TGTGCCAGCAGTCATGGAGTCGGGACAGGGAGTTCGAAGCCCCAGCATTTT	CASSHGVGTGSSKPQHF
NA	TRBV6-1	TRBJ1-6	many	TGTGCCAGCAGTGCGGGGGGTGATAATTCACCCCTCCACTTT	CASSAGGDNSPLHF
TRBD2	TRBV9	TRBJ2-3	few	TGTGCCAGCAGCTCCCCCGGACTAGCGAAGGGATATACGCAGTATTTT	CASSSPGLAKGYTQYF
NA	TRBV7-6	TRBJ2-7	few	TGTGCCAGCAGCTCCCGGGACACAGGATACGAGCAGTACTTC	CASSSRDTGYEQYF
NA	TRBV29-1	TRBJ2-7	many	TGCAGCGTTGTCGTCGGCGAGCAGTACTTC	CSVVVGEQYF
NA	TRBV15	TRBJ1-3	NA	TGTGCCACCAGCGTTAACGGGGCATCGCATGGAAACACCATATATTTT	CATSVNGASHGNTIYF
NA	TRBV4-2	TRBJ2-1	many	TGTGCCAGCAGCCAGACTATCGGGGGTAACTACTTCTTCTTC	CASSQTIGGNYFFF
TRBD2	TRBV29-1	TRBJ2-7	NA	TGCAGCGTTGTACTGGCGGGAGGGCCCTACGAGCAGTACTTC	CSVVLAGGPYEQYF
NA	TRBV7-2	TRBJ2-3	few	TGTGCCAGCAGCCCCGGACCGGATACGCAGTATTTT	CASSPGPDTQYF
TRBD2	TRBV2	TRBJ2-3	NA	TGTGCCAGCAGATCCCGACTAGCGGGCACAGATACGCAGTATTTT	CASRSRLAGTDTQYF
NA	TRBV5-1	TRBJ2-3	NA	TGCGCCAGCAGCGGGGGGCAACCCACAGATACGCAGTATTTT	CASSGGQPTDTQYF
NA	TRBV7-9	TRBJ2-5	NA	TGTGCCAGCAGCGGAATACAAGAGACCCAGTACTTC	CASSGIQETQYF
NA	TRBV12-3/TRBV12-4	TRBJ2-3	NA	TGTGCCAGCAGTTCGGTGCAGGGGCACACAGATACGCAGTATTTT	CASSSVQGHTDTQYF
TRBD2	TRBV20-1	TRBJ2-1	NA	TGCAGTGCTTCCCGGAGCGGGGATGAGCAGTTCTTC	CSASRSGDEQFF
TRBD2	TRBV20-1	TRBJ2-5	many	TGCAGTGCGGCAACCCGGGAGGAAAAAGAGACCCAGTACTTC	CSAATREEKETQYF
TRBD1	TRBV2	TRBJ2-7	NA	TGTGCCAGCAATCCGGGACAGGGAACCTACGAGCAGTACTTC	CASNPGQGTYEQYF
NA	TRBV6-5	TRBJ1-2	NA	TGTGCCAGCAGTTACTCGCGGGGGAGCTATGGCTACACCTTC	CASSYSRGSYGYTF
NA	TRBV5-1	TRBJ2-1	many	TGCGCCAGCAGCTTGGGTGGTACCTTCAATGAGCAGTTCTTC	CASSLGGTFNEQFF
NA	TRBV30	TRBJ1-4	NA	TGTGCCTGGAGGGACGGTGGCCTGGAGGAAAAACTGTTTTTT	CAWRDGGLEEKLFF
NA	TRBV5-1	TRBJ2-6	few	TGCGCCAGCGCCCTACCGGCGCACTCTGGGGCCAACGTCCTGACTTTC	CASALPAHSGANVLTF
NA	TRBV12-3/TRBV12-4	TRBJ1-5	NA	TGTGCCAGCAGTAGAGCGTATAGCAATCAGCCCCAGCATTTT	CASSRAYSNQPQHF
TRBD2	TRBV5-1	TRBJ2-1	many	TGCGCCAGCAGCTTCCTAGCGGGGGGGCCGTACAATGAGCAGTTCTTC	CASSFLAGGPYNEQFF
TRBD2	TRBV11-2	TRBJ2-1	NA	TGTGCCAGCAGCTTAGGGGTAGCGGGGGTCCCTAGGGGCTACAATGAGCAGTTCTTC	CASSLGVAGVPRGYNEQFF
NA	TRBV7-9	TRBJ1-2	few	TGTGCCAGCAGCTTAGCGCAGGCGGGGCCCATCTTC	CASSLAQAGPIF
NA	TRBV19	TRBJ2-1	few	TGTGCCAGTAGTATAGAGAGGCGGAGCTCCTACAATGAGCAGTTCTTC	CASSIERRSSYNEQFF
NA	TRBV12-3/TRBV12-4	TRBJ1-1	few	TGTGCCAGCAGTTTCTGGAGGAACACTGAAGCTTTCTTT	CASSFWRNTEAFF
NA	TRBV5-1	TRBJ2-1	many	TGCGCCAGCAGCTTGGACGTCTACAATGAGCAGTTCTTC	CASSLDVYNEQFF
TRBD2	TRBV4-3	TRBJ2-1	NA	TGCGCCAGCAGCCAAGGGTTGGGACTAGCGGGAGTTAATGAGCAGTTCTTC	CASSQGLGLAGVNEQFF
TRBD1	TRBV29-1	TRBJ1-2	NA	TGCAGCGCTTTACATAGACAGGGGCTGGTAAACTATGGCTACACCTTC	CSALHRQGLVNYGYTF
TRBD1	TRBV12-3/TRBV12-4	TRBJ1-1	few	TGTGCCAGCAGTTTAGCAAGGACAGGGCGCGGGTACACTGAAGCTTTCTTT	CASSLARTGRGYTEAFF
TRBD2	TRBV9	TRBJ2-1	many	TGTGCCAGCAGTCGGCCTAGCGGCTACAATGAGCAGTTCTTC	CASSRPSGYNEQFF
NA	TRBV5-1	TRBJ2-1	NA	TGCGCCAGCAGCTTGGCCTTGGGTTCCTACAATGAGCAGTTCTTC	CASSLALGSYNEQFF
NA	TRBV20-1	TRBJ1-1	NA	TGCAGTGCTAGAGATCGGCAGAAGGGGAATACTGAAGCTTTCTTT	CSARDRQKGNTEAFF
NA	TRBV20-1	TRBJ2-2	NA	TGCAGTGCAGGTTGGGGCCGGGAGCTGTTTTTT	CSAGWGRELFF
TRBD1	TRBV6-4	TRBJ2-1	few	TGTGCCAGCAGTGGACAGGGGGGACATGAGCAGTTCTTC	CASSGQGGHEQFF
NA	TRBV7-2	TRBJ2-1	few	TGTGCCAGCAGCTTAGTAGGGGTCTACAATGAGCAGTTCTTC	CASSLVGVYNEQFF
TRBD1	TRBV5-1	TRBJ2-7	few	TGCGCCAGCAACCGGGACAGGGGTGGCGAGCAGTACTTC	CASNRDRGGEQYF
TRBD1	TRBV5-1	TRBJ2-2	NA	TGCGCCAGCAGCCCGTGGACAGGGGGAGACACCGGGGAGCTGTTTTTT	CASSPWTGGDTGELFF
NA	TRBV12-3/TRBV12-4	TRBJ1-6	few	TGTGCCAGCAGGAAGTCGGGAGGATCACCCCTCCACTTT	CASRKSGGSPLHF
TRBD1	TRBV18	TRBJ1-2	few	TGTGCCAGCTCACCACCCGGGACAGGGACGTCCGGCTACACCTTC	CASSPPGTGTSGYTF
NA	TRBV29-1	TRBJ2-7	few	TGCAGCTTCCGACGCGGTTACGAGCAGTACTTC	CSFRRGYEQYF
NA	TRBV5-1	TRBJ2-6	NA	TGCGCCAGCAGCTTAGGGGAGCGGTGGGGGGCCAACGTCCTGACTTTC	CASSLGERWGANVLTF
NA	TRBV15	TRBJ2-7	few	TGTGCCACCAGCAGAGATGGTGTTTCAATGGGGGACTTC	CATSRDGVSMGDF
NA	TRBV20-1	TRBJ2-3	many	TGCAGTGCTGAGACTAGTTTCACAGATACGCAGTATTTT	CSAETSFTDTQYF
TRBD2	TRBV20-1	TRBJ2-7	few	TGCAGTGCGACCCGGCGGGCTAGCGGGAGCGACGAGCAGTACTTC	CSATRRASGSDEQYF
NA	TRBV2	TRBJ2-1	once	TGTGCCAGCAGTCGACAGGCGGAGAATGAGCAGTTCTTC	CASSRQAENEQFF
NA	TRBV29-1	TRBJ2-1	many	NA	CSVEDRGPVGVGAFF